The 10 T cell receptor beta chains below were found in one sample sequenced in a study of blood T cells in healthy people across ages. The second PCR ran roughly 6 to 11 cycles with a sample-barcoded 5' primer and J-beta primers. TCRdb itself ran the 5' RACE reads through MiXCR, one entry per CDR3 protein. Here the sample spans 980,000 or so distinct CDR3 sequences, roughly 50% being singletons. Material: blood. All receptors derive from a man aged 25-40 years in good health.

This clonotype was picked up a small number of times. The chain employs TRBV6-2 or TRBV6-3 and TRBJ2-5, with D hard to call. The CDR3 runs to 14 residues. Germline V gives CDR1 MNHEY, CDR2 SVGEGT. V lost 2 bases to trimming and J lost 2 bases, with 9 bases between them. The CDR3 spells CASSYRSTQETQYF. The DNA for the CDR3 is TGTGCCAGCAGTTACAGATCTACTCAAGAGACCCAGTACTTC.

The chain employs TRBV7-2 and TRBJ2-1; no clear D gene. The J call may be mistaken, given a closer DNA end match to TRBJ2-7. CDR3 length: 15 amino acids. Per germline, CDR1 SGHTA and CDR2 FQGNSA. The CDR3 sequence: CASSIAYSPNNEQYF. CDR3 DNA sequence: TGTGCCAGCAGCATTGCTTACTCCCCCAACAATGAGCAGTACTTC.

V is TRBV4-1 and J is TRBJ2-3; the D gene is possibly TRBD2 (5 bases). In germline, CDR1 is MGHRA, CDR2 YSYEKL. The CDR3 has 15 residues. Trimming removed 5 bases at V and 0 bases at J, with 12 bases between. Here the CDR3 DNA reads TGCGCCAGCAGCGAGGGATCAACTAGCACAGATACGCAGTATTTT. It codes for CASSEGSTSTDTQYF.

This chain's CDR3 is CASRLTSGGAADTQYF. In DNA, the CDR3 is TGTGCCAGCAGGCTAACTAGCGGGGGGGCCGCAGATACGCAGTATTTT. This sequence joins TRBV12-3 or TRBV12-4 and TRBJ2-3; TRBD2 agrees at 13 bases. This CDR3 region has 16 residues. After removal of 6 bases from V and 4 bases from J, the junction contained 7 bases not matched to a gene.

The CDR3 protein is CSARTGLGNTIYF. In DNA, the CDR3 is TGCAGTGCACGGACAGGGCTGGGAAACACCATATATTTT. The V gene is TRBV20-1, the J gene TRBJ1-3, with 8 bases lining up with TRBD1. J gave up 4 bases and V 6 bases, and 5 bases lay outside the gene matches. Looked up from germline, CDR1 is DFQATT and CDR2 is SNEGSKA (reference sequence). The CDR3 is made up of 13 amino acids.

This rearrangement joins TRBV2 to TRBJ2-3, with a weak D call TRBD2 (5 bases). Germline V CDR1 and CDR2: SNHLY, FYNNEI. The CDR3 sequence is 16 residues long. The germline V and J ends were trimmed by 11 bases and 3 bases, with 24 bases remaining between them. CDR3: CASEEGLGPGTDTQYF. CDR3 in DNA: TGTGCCTCCGAAGAAGGGCTGGGTCCGGGAACAGATACGCAGTATTTT. The complete variable domain, with remaining parts taken from reference TRBV2 and TRBJ2-3, reads EPEVTQTPSHQVTQMGQEVILRCVPISNHLYFYWYRQILGQKVEFLVSFYNNEISEKSEIFDDQFSVERPDGSNFTLKIRSTKLEDSAMYFCASEEGLGPGTDTQYFGPGTRLTVL.

To note about this clonotype: A much larger clonotype is one base distant, so this may be a read error. The V and J genes are TRBV5-1 and TRBJ2-7; 8 nucleotides align to TRBD1. Germline CDR1 and CDR2: SGHRS and YFSETQ. This CDR3 is 16 amino acids long. The CDR3 loop reads CASSLGDRTPSYGQYF. DNA of the CDR3: TGCGCCAGCAGCTTGGGGGACAGGACCCCTTCCTACGGGCAGTACTTC.

The chain uses TRBV5-1 and TRBJ1-2, with D perhaps matching TRBD1 (6 bases). V was trimmed by 4 bases and J by 2 bases, leaving 12 bases between them. This CDR3 comprises 14 residues. CDR1 is SGHRS and CDR2 is YFSETQ in the germline V gene. The CDR3 DNA is TGCGCCAGCAGCCCAGGACAGTGGAACTATGGCTACACCTTC. The encoded protein is CASSPGQWNYGYTF.

The chain joins TRBV6-2 or TRBV6-3 to TRBJ2-5, with D possibly TRBD2 on 5 matching bases. The CDR3 totals 14 residues. In germline, CDR1 is MNHEY, CDR2 SVGEGT. The ends were cut back, 5 bases at V and 6 bases at J, with 16 bases in the middle. CDR3 nucleotides: TGTGCCAGCAGTCTCACAACTAGTTCGAAGACCCAGTACTTC. Translating gives CASSLTTSSKTQYF.

The gene calls are TRBV20-1 and TRBJ1-1, with 7 bases identical to TRBD1. The CDR3 covers 14 residues. Germline CDR1 DFQATT, CDR2 SNEGSKA (reference sequence). The V and J ends lost 0 bases and 5 bases, in that order; junction bases with no gene match: 6. CDR3 in amino acids: CSARDGDRATEAFF. The CDR3 DNA reads as TGCAGTGCTAGAGATGGAGACAGGGCAACTGAAGCTTTCTTT.